The rows below give T cell receptor beta chains drawn from one sample of a study of cytomegalovirus exposure and HLA in healthy donors. The protocol was immunoSEQ multiplex PCR, while the TCRdb copy is restricted to in-frame clones and leaves out a portion. The sample contains roughly 120,000 clones, approximately 80% of which appear only once. Source material: PBMCs. These receptors were obtained from a man between 18 and 29 years old in good health and CMV-seropositive. CDR3s include the opening cysteine and the closing phenylalanine or tryptophan. Each record gives: V gene, clone size, J gene, D gene, CDR3 DNA, CDR3 protein. D genes are given only for firm matches. Clone sizes are given selectively: once, few, many, or a class where the clone is expanded.

V gene: TRBV6-4
clone size: few
J gene: TRBJ2-1
D gene: NA
CDR3 DNA: TGTGCCAGCAGTGACTCGGCAGGGTGGAAGATCTTC
CDR3 protein: CASSDSAGWKIF

V gene: TRBV19
clone size: NA
J gene: TRBJ2-1
D gene: NA
CDR3 DNA: TGTGCCAGTAGTATCGGAGGGAGAGGCTACAATGAGCAGTTCTTC
CDR3 protein: CASSIGGRGYNEQFF

V gene: TRBV5-1
clone size: NA
J gene: TRBJ1-4
D gene: NA
CDR3 DNA: TGCGCCAGCAGCCCCGGGATTCCTTCGGCTAATGAAAAACTGTTTTTT
CDR3 protein: CASSPGIPSANEKLFF

V gene: TRBV20-1
clone size: NA
J gene: TRBJ2-1
D gene: NA
CDR3 DNA: TGCAGTGCTCCTAGACGCAATGAGCAGTTCTTC
CDR3 protein: CSAPRRNEQFF

V gene: TRBV2
clone size: NA
J gene: TRBJ1-4
D gene: NA
CDR3 DNA: TGTGCCAGCAGTGAGGACAACCCAACTAATGAAAAACTGTTTTTT
CDR3 protein: CASSEDNPTNEKLFF

V gene: TRBV20-1
clone size: NA
J gene: TRBJ2-3
D gene: NA
CDR3 DNA: TGCAGTGCTAGGAGCGGGGATACGCAGTATTTT
CDR3 protein: CSARSGDTQYF

V gene: TRBV18
clone size: NA
J gene: TRBJ1-4
D gene: TRBD1
CDR3 DNA: TGTGCCAGCTCACCACCCGGGACAGGGGTTGGAGAAAAACTGTTTTTT
CDR3 protein: CASSPPGTGVGEKLFF

V gene: TRBV6-5
clone size: NA
J gene: TRBJ2-3
D gene: TRBD1
CDR3 DNA: TGTGCCAGCAGTGTGTGGACAGGGGGCACAGATACGCAGTATTTT
CDR3 protein: CASSVWTGGTDTQYF

V gene: TRBV6-6
clone size: few
J gene: TRBJ2-7
D gene: NA
CDR3 DNA: TGTGCCAGCAGTGTTGGCTCTTACGAGCAGTACTTC
CDR3 protein: CASSVGSYEQYF

V gene: TRBV27
clone size: NA
J gene: TRBJ2-2
D gene: NA
CDR3 DNA: TGTGCCAGCAGCAGTCAGGGGATGAACACCGGGGAGCTGTTTTTT
CDR3 protein: CASSSQGMNTGELFF

V gene: TRBV6-5
clone size: few
J gene: TRBJ2-7
D gene: NA
CDR3 DNA: TGTGCCAGCATGGGAGCGTCCTACGAGCAGTACTTC
CDR3 protein: CASMGASYEQYF

V gene: TRBV29-1
clone size: few
J gene: TRBJ2-2
D gene: TRBD2
CDR3 DNA: TGCAGCGCAAATTCTTTTAGCGGGGAGGAGCTGTTTTTT
CDR3 protein: CSANSFSGEELFF

V gene: TRBV5-1
clone size: once
J gene: TRBJ2-1
D gene: TRBD2
CDR3 DNA: TGCGCCAGCAGCTCTAGCGGGACTCACAATGAGCAGTTCTTC
CDR3 protein: CASSSSGTHNEQFF

V gene: TRBV7-9
clone size: NA
J gene: TRBJ2-2
D gene: TRBD2
CDR3 DNA: TGTGCCAGCAGCTTAGCCACTAGCGGGGGCTTAACGGAGCTGTTTTTT
CDR3 protein: CASSLATSGGLTELFF

V gene: TRBV2
clone size: once
J gene: TRBJ1-1
D gene: NA
CDR3 DNA: TGTGCCAGCAGTATGACAAGAGCTTTCTTT
CDR3 protein: CASSMTRAFF

V gene: TRBV6-1
clone size: NA
J gene: TRBJ1-6
D gene: NA
CDR3 DNA: TGTGCCAGCAGTGAATTGCAGGTTTCACCCCTCCACTTT
CDR3 protein: CASSELQVSPLHF